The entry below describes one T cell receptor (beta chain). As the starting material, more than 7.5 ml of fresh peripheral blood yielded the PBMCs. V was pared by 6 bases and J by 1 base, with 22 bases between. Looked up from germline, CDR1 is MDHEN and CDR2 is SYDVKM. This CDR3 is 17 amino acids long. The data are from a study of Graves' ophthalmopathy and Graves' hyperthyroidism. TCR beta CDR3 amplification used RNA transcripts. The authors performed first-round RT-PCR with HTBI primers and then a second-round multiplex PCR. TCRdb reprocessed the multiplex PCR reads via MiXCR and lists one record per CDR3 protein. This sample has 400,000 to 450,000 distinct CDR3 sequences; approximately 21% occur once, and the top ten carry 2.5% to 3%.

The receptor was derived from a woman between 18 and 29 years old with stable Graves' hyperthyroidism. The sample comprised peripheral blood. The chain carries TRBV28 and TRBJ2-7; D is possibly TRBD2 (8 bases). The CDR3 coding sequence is TGTGCCAGCAGGGACAGACAGGGCTCTAGCGGGTCCTACGAGCAGTACTTC. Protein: CASRDRQGSSGSYEQYF.